Listed here is a single TCR beta chain. The TCRbeta library incorporated unique molecular identifiers. Via MiXCR, TCRdb re-called the PCR reads, giving one row per CDR3 protein. The table lists about 540,000 distinct CDR3 sequences, approximately 20% of them singletons. This CDR3 has 14 residues. V was trimmed by 6 bases and J by 1 base, leaving 12 bases between them. The V gene's germline CDR1 is MNHEY and CDR2 SVGEGT. The sample comes from a study of T-cell reconstitution after alpha-beta-depleted transplantation in children. The sequencing here drew on PBMCs from the stem cell graft donor, taken from the stem cell graft. The chain combines TRBV6-2 or TRBV6-3 with TRBJ1-1; tentative D call: TRBD1 (5 bases). This sequence originates from a human donor who donated a stem cell graft to a child with acute lymphoblastic leukemia. The CDR3 DNA reads as TGTGCCAGCAGCCCCCGGGGGACGAACACTGAAGCTTTCTTT. Translated, it gives CASSPRGTNTEAFF.